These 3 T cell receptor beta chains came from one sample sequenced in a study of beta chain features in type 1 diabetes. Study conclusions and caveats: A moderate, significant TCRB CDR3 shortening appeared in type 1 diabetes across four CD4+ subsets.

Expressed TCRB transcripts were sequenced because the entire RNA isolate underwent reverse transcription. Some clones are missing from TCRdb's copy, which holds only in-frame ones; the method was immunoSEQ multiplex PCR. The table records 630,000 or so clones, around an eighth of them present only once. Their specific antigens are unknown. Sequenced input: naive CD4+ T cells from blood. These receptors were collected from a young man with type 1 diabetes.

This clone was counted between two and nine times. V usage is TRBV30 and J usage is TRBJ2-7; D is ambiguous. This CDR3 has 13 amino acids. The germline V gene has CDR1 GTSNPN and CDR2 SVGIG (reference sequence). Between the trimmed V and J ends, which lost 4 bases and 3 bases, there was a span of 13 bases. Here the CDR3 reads CAWTPNSHYEQYF. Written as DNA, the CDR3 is TGTGCCTGGACCCCAAACTCCCACTACGAGCAGTACTTC.

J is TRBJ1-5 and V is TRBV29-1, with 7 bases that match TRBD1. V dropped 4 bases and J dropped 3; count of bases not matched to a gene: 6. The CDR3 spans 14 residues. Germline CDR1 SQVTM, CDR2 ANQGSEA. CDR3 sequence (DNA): TGCAGCGTTGGTGGACAGGACTACAATCAGCCCCAGCATTTT. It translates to CSVGGQDYNQPQHF.

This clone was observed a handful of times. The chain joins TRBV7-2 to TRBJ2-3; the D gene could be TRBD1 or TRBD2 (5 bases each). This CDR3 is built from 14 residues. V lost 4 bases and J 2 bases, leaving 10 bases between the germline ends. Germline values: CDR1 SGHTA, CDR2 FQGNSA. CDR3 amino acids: CASSSPGPTDTQYF. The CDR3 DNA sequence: TGTGCCAGCAGCTCTCCGGGACCCACAGATACGCAGTATTTT.